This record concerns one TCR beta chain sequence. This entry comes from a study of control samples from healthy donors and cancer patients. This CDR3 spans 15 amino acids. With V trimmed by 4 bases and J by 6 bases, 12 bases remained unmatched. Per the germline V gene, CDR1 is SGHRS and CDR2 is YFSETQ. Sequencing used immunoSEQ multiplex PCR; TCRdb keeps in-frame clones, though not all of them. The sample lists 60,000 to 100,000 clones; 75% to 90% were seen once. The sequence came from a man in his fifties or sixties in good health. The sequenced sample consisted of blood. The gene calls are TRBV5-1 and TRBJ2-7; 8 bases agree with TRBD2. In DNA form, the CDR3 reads TGCGCCAGCAGCCCGGAGACGGGGGGGCCGCCCGAGCAGTACTTC. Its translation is CASSPETGGPPEQYF.